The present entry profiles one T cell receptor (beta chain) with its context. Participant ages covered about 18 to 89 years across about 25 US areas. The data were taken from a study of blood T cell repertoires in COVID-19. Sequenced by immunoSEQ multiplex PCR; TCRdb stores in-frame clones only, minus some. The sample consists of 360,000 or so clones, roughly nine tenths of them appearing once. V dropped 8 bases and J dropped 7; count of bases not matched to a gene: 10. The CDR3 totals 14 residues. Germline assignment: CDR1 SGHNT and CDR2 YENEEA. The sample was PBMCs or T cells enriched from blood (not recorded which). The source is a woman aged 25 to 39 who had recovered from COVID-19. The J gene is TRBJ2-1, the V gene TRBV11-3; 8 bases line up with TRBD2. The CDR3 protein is CASGAGASSNEQFF. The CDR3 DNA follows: TGTGCCAGCGGAGCGGGGGCCAGCTCGAATGAGCAGTTCTTC.